This T cell receptor beta chain was recovered during a study of T cell responses to AZD1222 COVID-19 vaccine. Clones were sequenced by immunoSEQ multiplex PCR, and TCRdb holds only the in-frame ones, with some missing. The repertoire holds 90,000 or so clones, with about 87% as singletons. This clone was detected only once. Unmatched junction bases numbered 7, after V lost 0 bases and J lost 8 bases. Germline CDR1 LNHNV, CDR2 YYDKDF (reference sequence). The CDR3 has 15 amino acids. Sequences were derived from peripheral blood, sampled on day 0 of AZD1222 vaccination. The chain carries TRBV15 and TRBJ1-2; 9 positions agree with TRBD1. The clonotype comes from an adult in good health. In nucleotides, the CDR3 is TGTGCCACCAGCAGAGATGGGGGACAGGGACACGGCTACACCTTC. Translation: CATSRDGGQGHGYTF.